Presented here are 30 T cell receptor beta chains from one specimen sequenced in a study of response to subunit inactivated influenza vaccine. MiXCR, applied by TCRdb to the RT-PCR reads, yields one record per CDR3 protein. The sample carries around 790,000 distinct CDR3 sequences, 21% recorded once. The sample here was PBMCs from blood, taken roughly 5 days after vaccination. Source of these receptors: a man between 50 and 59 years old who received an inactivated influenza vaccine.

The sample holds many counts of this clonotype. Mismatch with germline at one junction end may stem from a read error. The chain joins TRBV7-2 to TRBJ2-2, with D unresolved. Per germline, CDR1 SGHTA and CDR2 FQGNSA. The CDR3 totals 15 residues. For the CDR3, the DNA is TGCGCCAGCAGCCTGGACGGACCGAACACCGGGGAGCTGTTTTTT. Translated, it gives CASSLDGPNTGELFF.

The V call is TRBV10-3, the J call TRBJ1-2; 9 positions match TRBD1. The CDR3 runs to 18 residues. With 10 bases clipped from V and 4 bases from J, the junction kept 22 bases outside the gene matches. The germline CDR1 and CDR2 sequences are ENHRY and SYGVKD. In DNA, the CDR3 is TGTGCCACCCTTGCCCAAATTACCGGGACAGGGAGGATCTATGGCTACACCTTC. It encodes CATLAQITGTGRIYGYTF.

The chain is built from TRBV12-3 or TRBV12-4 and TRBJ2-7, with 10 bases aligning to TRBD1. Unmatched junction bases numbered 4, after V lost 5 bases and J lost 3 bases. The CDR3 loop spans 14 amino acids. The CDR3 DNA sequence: TGTGCCAGCAGTCAAAGGACAGGGGGCTACGAGCAGTACTTC. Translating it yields CASSQRTGGYEQYF.

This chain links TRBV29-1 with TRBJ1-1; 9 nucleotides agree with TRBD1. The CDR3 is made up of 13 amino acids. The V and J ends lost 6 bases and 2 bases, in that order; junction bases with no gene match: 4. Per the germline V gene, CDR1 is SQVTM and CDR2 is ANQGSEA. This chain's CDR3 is CSVRDRVNTEAFF. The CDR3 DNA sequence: TGCAGCGTGAGGGACAGGGTAAACACTGAAGCTTTCTTT.

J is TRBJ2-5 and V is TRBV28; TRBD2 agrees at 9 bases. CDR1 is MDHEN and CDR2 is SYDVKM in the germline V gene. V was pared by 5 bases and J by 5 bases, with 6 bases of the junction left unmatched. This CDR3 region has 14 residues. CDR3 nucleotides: TGTGCCAGCAGTCGCGGGGGGGCTGATGAGACCCAGTACTTC. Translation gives CASSRGGADETQYF.

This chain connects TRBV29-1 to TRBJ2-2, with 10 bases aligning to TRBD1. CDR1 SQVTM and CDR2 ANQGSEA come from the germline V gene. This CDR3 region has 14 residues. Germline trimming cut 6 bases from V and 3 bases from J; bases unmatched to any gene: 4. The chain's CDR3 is CSVGTGDYTGELFF. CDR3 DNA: TGCAGCGTCGGGACAGGGGACTACACCGGGGAGCTGTTTTTT.

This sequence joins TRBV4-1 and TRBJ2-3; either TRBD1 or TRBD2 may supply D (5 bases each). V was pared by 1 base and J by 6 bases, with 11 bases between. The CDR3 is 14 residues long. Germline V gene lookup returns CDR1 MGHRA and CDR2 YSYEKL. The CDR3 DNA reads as TGCGCCAGCAGCCAAGTTGGGGGTCGGGATACGCAGTATTTT. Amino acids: CASSQVGGRDTQYF.

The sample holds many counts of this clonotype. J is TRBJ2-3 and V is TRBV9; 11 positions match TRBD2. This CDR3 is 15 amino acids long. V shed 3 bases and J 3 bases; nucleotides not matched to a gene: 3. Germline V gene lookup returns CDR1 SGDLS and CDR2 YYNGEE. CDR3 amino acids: CASSASSGRTDTQYF. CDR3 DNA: TGTGCCAGCAGCGCCTCTAGCGGGAGGACAGATACGCAGTATTTT.

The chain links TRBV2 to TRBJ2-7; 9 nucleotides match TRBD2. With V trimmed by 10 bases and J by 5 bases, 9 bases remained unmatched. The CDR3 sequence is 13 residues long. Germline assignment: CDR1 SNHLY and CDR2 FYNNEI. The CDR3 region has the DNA TGTGCCATGTCAGGACTAGCGATCCACGAGCAGTACTTC. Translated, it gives CAMSGLAIHEQYF.

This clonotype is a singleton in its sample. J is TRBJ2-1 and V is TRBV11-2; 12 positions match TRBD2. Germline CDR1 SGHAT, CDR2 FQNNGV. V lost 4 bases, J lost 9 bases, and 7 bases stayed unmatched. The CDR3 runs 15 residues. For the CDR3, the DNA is TGTGCCAGCAGCTCGACTAGCGGGAGTTCAGTTGAGCAGTTCTTC. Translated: CASSSTSGSSVEQFF.

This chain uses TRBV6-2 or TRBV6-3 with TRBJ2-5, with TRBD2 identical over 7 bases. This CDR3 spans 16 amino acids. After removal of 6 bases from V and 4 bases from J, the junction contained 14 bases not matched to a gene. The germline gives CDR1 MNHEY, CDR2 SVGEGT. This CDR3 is CASSPRLAGWGETQYF. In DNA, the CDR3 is TGTGCCAGCAGCCCACGACTAGCTGGGTGGGGAGAGACCCAGTACTTC.

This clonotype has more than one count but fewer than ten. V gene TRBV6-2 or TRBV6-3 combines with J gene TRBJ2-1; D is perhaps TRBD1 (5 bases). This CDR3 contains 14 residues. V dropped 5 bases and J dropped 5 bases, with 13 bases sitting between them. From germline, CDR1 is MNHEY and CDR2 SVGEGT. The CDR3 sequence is CASSMSTGNNEQFF. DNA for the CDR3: TGTGCCAGCAGTATGTCCACAGGTAACAATGAGCAGTTCTTC.

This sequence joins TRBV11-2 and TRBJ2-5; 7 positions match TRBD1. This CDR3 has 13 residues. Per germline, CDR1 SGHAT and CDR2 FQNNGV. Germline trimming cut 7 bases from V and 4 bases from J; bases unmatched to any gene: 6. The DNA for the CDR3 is TGTGCCAGCACCGAAGACAGGGCAGAGACCCAGTACTTC. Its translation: CASTEDRAETQYF.

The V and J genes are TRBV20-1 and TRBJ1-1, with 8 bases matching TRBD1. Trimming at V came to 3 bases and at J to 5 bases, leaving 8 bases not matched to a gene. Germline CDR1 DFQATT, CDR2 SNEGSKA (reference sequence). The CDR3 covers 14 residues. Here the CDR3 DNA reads TGCAGTGCTAGGCAGGGGGCTCTGAGGACTGAAGCTTTCTTT. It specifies CSARQGALRTEAFF.

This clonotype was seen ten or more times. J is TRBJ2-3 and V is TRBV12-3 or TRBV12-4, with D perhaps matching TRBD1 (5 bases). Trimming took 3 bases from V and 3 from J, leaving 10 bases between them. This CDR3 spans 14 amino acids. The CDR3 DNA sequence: TGTGCCAGCAGTTTTGGCCAGGGAACAGATACGCAGTATTTT. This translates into CASSFGQGTDTQYF.

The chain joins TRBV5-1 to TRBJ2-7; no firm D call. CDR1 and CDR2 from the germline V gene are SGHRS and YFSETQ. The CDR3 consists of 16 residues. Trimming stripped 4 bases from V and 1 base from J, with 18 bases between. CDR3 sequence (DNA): TGCGCCAGCAGCGCTTACCCAGTCCCCCTTTCCTACGAGCAGTACTTC. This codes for CASSAYPVPLSYEQYF.

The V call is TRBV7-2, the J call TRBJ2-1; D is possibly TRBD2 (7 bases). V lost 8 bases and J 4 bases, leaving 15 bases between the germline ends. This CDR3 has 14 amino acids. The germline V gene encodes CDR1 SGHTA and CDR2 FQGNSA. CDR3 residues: CASRGAEIYNEQFF. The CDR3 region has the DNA TGTGCCAGCCGGGGGGCCGAAATATACAATGAGCAGTTCTTC.

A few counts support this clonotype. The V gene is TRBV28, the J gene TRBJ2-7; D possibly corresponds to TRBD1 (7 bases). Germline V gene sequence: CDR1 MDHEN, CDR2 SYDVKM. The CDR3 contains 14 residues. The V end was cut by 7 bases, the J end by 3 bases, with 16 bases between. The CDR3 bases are TGTGCCAGCATCCAGGGGGGACACCACTACGAGCAGTACTTC. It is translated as CASIQGGHHYEQYF.

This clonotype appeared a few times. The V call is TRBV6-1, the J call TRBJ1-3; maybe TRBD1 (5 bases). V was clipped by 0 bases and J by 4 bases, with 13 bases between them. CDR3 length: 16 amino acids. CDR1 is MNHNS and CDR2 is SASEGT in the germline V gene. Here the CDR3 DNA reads TGTGCCAGCAGTGAAGCCGGGGGAGCGGGCGGAAACACCATATATTTT. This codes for CASSEAGGAGGNTIYF.

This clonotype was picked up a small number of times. The CDR3 DNA is TGTGCCAGCAGCCGAAATCCGGACTATGGCTACACCTTC. Amino acids: CASSRNPDYGYTF. This chain links TRBV7-9 with TRBJ1-2; D unclear. V lost 5 bases, J lost 3 bases, and 10 bases lay in between. This CDR3 region has 13 residues. Germline V gene lookup returns CDR1 SEHNR and CDR2 FQNEAQ (reference sequence).

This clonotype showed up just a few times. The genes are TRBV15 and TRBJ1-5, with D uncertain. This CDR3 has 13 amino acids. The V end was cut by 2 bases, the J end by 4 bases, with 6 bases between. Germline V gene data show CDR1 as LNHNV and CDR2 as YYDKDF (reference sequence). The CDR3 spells CATSRSFNQPQHF. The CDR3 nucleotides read TGTGCCACCAGCAGATCATTTAATCAGCCCCAGCATTTT.

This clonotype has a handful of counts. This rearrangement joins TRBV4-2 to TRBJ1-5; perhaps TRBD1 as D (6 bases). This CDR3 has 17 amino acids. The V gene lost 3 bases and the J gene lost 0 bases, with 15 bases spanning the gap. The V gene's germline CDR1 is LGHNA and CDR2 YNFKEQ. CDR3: CASSQLVRGPSNQPQHF. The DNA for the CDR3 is TGTGCCAGCAGCCAGTTGGTCAGGGGTCCTAGCAATCAGCCCCAGCATTTT.

The CDR3 is CASSYSIGVGRFNQPQHF. Written as DNA, the CDR3 is TGTGCCAGCAGTTACTCGATCGGAGTGGGACGGTTCAATCAGCCCCAGCATTTT. V gene TRBV6-2 or TRBV6-3 combines with J gene TRBJ1-5; possible D gene TRBD1, 5 bases. The CDR3 length is 18 residues. Germline V gene lookup returns CDR1 MNHEY and CDR2 SVGEGT. Trimming removed 0 bases at V and 3 bases at J, with 18 bases between.

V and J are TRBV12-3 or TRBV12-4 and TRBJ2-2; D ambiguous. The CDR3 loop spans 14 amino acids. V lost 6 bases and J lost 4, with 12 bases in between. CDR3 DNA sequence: TGTGCCAGCAGCCGCAGCGTCGGCACCGGGGAGCTGTTTTTT. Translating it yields CASSRSVGTGELFF.

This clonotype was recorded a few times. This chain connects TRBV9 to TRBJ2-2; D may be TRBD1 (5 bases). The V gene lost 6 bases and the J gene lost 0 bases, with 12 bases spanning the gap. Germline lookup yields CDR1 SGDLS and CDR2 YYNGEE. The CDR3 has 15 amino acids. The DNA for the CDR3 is TGTGCCAGCAACAAAGGGGCGACGAACACCGGGGAGCTGTTTTTT. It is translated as CASNKGATNTGELFF. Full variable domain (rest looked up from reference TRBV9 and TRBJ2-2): DSGVTQTPKHLITATGQRVTLRCSPRSGDLSVYWYQQSLDQGLQFLIQYYNGEERAKGNILERFSAQQFPDLHSELNLSSLELGDSALYFCASNKGATNTGELFFGEGSRLTVL.

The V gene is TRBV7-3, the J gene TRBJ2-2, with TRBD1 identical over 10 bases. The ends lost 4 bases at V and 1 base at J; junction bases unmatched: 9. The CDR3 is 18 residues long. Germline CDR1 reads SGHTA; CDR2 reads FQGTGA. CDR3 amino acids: CASSSTLGQGLNTGELFF. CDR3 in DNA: TGTGCCAGCAGCTCAACACTGGGACAGGGGTTGAACACCGGGGAGCTGTTTTTT.

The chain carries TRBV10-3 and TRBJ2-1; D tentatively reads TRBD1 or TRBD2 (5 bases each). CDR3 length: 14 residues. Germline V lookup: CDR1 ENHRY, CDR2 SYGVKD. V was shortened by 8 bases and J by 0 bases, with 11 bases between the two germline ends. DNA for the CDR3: TGTGCCATCTCCGCAGGGAGCTCCTACAATGAGCAGTTCTTC. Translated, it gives CAISAGSSYNEQFF.

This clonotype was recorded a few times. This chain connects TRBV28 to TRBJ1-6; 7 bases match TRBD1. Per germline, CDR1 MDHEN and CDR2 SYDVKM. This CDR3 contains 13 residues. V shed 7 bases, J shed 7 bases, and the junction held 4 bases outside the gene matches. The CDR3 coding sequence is TGTGCCAGCATACGACAGGGCAATTCACCCCTCCACTTT. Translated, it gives CASIRQGNSPLHF.

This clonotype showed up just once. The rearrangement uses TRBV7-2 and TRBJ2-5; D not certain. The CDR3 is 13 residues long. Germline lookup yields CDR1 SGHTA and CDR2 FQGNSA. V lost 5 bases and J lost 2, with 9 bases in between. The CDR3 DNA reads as TGTGCCAGCAGCATAAGGAATCAAGAGACCCAGTACTTC. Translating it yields CASSIRNQETQYF.

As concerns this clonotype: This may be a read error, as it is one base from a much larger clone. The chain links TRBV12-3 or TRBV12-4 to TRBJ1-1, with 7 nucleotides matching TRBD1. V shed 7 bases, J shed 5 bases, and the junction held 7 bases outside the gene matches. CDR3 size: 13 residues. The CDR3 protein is CASKPTGITEAFF. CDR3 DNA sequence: TGTGCCAGCAAGCCGACAGGGATAACTGAAGCTTTCTTT.